This TCR beta chain was captured by sequencing in a study of CXCR3-negative and CXCR3-positive naive CD8 T cells. This CDR3 is 13 amino acids long. CDR1 and CDR2 (germline): SQVTM, ANQGSEA. The study made its TRB cDNA libraries by 5' RACE, adding UMI labels. TCRdb re-called the 5' RACE reads; every CDR3 protein appears as one record, without DNA. The sample holds 100,000 to 150,000 distinct CDR3 sequences. As to this clonotype: Antigen: not known.

Broader study findings: CXCR3-expressing naive cells carried TRB CDR3s more hydrophobic than those of CXCR3-negative naive cells.

Sample: naive CXCR3+ CD8+ T cells from blood. Sample subset: CD45RO-CCR7+CD27+CD95- naive CD8+ T cells expressing CXCR3 (TNR3+). The V and J genes are TRBV29-1 and TRBJ1-2. This receptor was identified in a human donor in good health. Some clones in this sample may be carry-over from other donors' samples. CDR3: CSGWGVPNYGYTF. The variable domain in full, with the rest retrieved from reference TRBV29-1 and TRBJ1-2, is SAVISQKPSRDICQRGTSLTIQCQVDSQVTMMFWYRQQPGQSLTLIATANQGSEATYESGFVIDKFPISRPNLTFSTLTVSNMSPEDSSIYLCSGWGVPNYGYTFGSGTRLTVV.